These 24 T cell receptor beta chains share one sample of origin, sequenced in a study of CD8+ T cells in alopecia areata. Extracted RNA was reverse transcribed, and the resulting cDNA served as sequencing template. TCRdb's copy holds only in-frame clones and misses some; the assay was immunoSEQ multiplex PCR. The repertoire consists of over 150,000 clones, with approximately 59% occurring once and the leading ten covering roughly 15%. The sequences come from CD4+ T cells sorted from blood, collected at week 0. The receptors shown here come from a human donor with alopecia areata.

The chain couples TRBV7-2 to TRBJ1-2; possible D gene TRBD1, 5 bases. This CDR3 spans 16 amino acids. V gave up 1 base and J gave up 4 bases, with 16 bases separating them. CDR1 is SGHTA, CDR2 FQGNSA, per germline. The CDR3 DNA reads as TGTGCCAGCAGCTTAGTGGTAGGGGAGGGAACCTATGGCTACACCTTC. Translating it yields CASSLVVGEGTYGYTF.

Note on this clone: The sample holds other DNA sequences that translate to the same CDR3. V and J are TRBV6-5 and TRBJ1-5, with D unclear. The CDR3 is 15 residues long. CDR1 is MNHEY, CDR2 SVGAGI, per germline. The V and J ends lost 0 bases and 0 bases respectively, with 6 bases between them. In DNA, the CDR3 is TGTGCCAGCAGTTACTCTGGGGTTAGCAATCAGCCCCAGCATTTT. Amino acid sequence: CASSYSGVSNQPQHF.

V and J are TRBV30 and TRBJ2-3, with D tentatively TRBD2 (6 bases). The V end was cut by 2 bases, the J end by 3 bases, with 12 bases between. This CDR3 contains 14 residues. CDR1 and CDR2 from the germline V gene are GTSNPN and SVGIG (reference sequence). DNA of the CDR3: TGTGCCTGGAGTATCGGGGGAATGACAGATACGCAGTATTTT. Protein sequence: CAWSIGGMTDTQYF.

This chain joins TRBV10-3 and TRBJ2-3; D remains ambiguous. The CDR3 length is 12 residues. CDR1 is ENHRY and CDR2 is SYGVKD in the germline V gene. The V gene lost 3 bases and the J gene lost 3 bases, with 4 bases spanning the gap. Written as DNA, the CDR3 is TGTGCCATCAGTGATGCGACAGATACGCAGTATTTT. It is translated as CAISDATDTQYF.

Here the CDR3 DNA reads TGTGCCTGGAGTATCGGACTGGGAAGCCAGCCCCAGCATTTT. Protein sequence: CAWSIGLGSQPQHF. The rearrangement links TRBV30 to TRBJ1-5; D is uncertain. This CDR3 is built from 14 residues. CDR1 is GTSNPN, CDR2 SVGIG, per germline (reference sequence). Trimming pared 2 bases from V and 7 bases from J, leaving 15 bases between.

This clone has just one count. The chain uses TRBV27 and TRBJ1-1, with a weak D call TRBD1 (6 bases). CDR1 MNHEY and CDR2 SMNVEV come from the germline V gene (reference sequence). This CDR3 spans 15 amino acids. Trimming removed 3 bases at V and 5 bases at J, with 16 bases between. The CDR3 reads CASSFSLGGRTEAFF. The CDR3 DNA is TGTGCCAGCAGTTTTTCGCTCGGGGGGCGGACTGAAGCTTTCTTT.

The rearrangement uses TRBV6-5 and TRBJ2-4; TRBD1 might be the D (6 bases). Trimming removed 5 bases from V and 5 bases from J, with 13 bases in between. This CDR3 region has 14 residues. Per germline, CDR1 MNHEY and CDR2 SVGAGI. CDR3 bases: TGTGCCAGCAGTAAACAGGGTTGGGAAAACATTCAGTACTTC. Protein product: CASSKQGWENIQYF.

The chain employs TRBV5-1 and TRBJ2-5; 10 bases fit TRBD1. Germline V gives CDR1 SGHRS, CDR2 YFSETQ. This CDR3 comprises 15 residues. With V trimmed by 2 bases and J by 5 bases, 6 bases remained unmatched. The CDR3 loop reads CASSFRQGAPETQYF. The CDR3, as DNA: TGCGCCAGCAGCTTTCGACAGGGGGCCCCGGAGACCCAGTACTTC. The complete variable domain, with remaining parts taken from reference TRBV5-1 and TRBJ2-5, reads KAGVTQTPRYLIKTRGQQVTLSCSPISGHRSVSWYQQTPGQGLQFLFEYFSETQRNKGNFPGRFSGRQFSNSRSEMNVSTLELGDSALYLCASSFRQGAPETQYFGPGTRLLVL.

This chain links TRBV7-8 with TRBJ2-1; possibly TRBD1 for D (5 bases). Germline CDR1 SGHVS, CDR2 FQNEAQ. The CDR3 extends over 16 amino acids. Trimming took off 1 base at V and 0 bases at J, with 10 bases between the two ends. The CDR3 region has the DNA TGTGCCAGCAGCTTAGTTGCAGGGATCTCCTACAATGAGCAGTTCTTC. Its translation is CASSLVAGISYNEQFF.

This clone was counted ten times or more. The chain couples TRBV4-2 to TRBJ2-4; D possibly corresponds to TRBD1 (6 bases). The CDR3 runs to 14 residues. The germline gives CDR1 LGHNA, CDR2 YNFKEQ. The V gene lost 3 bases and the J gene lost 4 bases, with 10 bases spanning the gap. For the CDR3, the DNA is TGTGCCAGCAGCCAGGACAGTTCGAAAAACATTCAGTACTTC. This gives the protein CASSQDSSKNIQYF.

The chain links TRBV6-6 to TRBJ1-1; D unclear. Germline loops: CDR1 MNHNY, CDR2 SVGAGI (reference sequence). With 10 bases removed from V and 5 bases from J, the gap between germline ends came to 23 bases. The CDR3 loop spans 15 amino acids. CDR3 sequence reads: CAITDWRVRRTEAFF. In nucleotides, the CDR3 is TGTGCCATCACCGATTGGAGGGTCCGGAGGACTGAAGCTTTCTTT.

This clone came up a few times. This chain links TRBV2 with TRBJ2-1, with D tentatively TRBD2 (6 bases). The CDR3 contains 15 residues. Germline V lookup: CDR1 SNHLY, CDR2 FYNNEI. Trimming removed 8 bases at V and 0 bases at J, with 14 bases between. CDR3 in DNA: TGTGCCAGCCGGCGGGGCCGTAGCTCCTACAATGAGCAGTTCTTC. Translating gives CASRRGRSSYNEQFF.

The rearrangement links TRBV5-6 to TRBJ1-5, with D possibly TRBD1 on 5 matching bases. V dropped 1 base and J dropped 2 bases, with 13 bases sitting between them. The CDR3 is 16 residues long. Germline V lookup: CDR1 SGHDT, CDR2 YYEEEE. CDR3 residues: CASSLRGPGGNQPQHF. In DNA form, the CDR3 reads TGTGCCAGCAGCTTGCGGGGCCCTGGTGGCAATCAGCCCCAGCATTTT.

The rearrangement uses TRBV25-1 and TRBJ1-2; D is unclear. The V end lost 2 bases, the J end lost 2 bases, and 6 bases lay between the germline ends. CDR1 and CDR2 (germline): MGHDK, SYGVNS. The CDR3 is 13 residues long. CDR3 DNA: TGTGCCAGCAGTGAAGGAGGGAACTATGGCTACACCTTC. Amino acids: CASSEGGNYGYTF.

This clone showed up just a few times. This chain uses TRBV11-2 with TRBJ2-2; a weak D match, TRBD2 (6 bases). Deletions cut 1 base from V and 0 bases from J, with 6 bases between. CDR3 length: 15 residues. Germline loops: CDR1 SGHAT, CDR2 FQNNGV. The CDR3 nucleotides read TGTGCCAGCAGCTTAGGGGGGGCGAACACCGGGGAGCTGTTTTTT. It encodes CASSLGGANTGELFF. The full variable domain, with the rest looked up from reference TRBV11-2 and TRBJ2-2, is EAGVAQSPRYKIIEKRQSVAFWCNPISGHATLYWYQQILGQGPKLLIQFQNNGVVDDSQLPKDRFSAERLKGVDSTLKIQPAKLEDSAVYLCASSLGGANTGELFFGEGSRLTVL.

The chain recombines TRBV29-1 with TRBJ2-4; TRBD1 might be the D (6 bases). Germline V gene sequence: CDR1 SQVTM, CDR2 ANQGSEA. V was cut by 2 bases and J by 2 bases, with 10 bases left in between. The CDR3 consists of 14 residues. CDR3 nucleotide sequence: TGCAGCGTTGAATTGGGGGCTCCCAAAAACATTCAGTACTTC. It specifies CSVELGAPKNIQYF.

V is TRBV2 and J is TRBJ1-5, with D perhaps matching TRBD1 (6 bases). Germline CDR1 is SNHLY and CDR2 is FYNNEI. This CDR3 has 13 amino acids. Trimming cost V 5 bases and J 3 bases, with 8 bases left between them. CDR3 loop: CASSPGANQPQHF. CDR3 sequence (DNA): TGTGCCAGCAGTCCAGGGGCCAATCAGCCCCAGCATTTT.

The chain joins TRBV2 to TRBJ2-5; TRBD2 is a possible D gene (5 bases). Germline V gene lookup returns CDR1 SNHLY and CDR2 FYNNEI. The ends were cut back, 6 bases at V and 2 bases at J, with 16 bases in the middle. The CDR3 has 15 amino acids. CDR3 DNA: TGTGCCAGCAGCCCCCGGAGGTCCGCACAAGAGACCCAGTACTTC. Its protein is CASSPRRSAQETQYF. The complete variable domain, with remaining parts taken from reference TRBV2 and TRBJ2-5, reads EPEVTQTPSHQVTQMGQEVILRCVPISNHLYFYWYRQILGQKVEFLVSFYNNEISEKSEIFDDQFSVERPDGSNFTLKIRSTKLEDSAMYFCASSPRRSAQETQYFGPGTRLLVL.

The chain's CDR3 is CASNRRSRDRTYGYTF. DNA of the CDR3: TGTGCCAGCAATCGAAGGTCGCGGGATCGTACCTATGGCTACACCTTC. V is TRBV6-6 and J is TRBJ1-2; no definite D call. CDR1 and CDR2 from the germline V gene are MNHNY and SVGAGI (reference sequence). V was trimmed by 7 bases and J by 4 bases, leaving 22 bases between them. CDR3 length: 16 residues.

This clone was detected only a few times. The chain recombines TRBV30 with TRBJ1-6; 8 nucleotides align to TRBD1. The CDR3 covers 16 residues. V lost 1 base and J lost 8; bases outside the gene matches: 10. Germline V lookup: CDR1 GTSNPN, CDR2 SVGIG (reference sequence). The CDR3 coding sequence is TGTGCCTGGAGTGCGTACAGGGGGGCGTCCGATTCACCCCTCCACTTT. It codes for CAWSAYRGASDSPLHF.

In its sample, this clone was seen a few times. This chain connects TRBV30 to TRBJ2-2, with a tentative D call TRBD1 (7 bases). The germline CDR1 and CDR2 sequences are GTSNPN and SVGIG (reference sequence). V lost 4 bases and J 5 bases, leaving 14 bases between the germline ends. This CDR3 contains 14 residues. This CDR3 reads CAWTNPGGTGELFF. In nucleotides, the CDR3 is TGTGCCTGGACCAACCCAGGGGGGACCGGGGAGCTGTTTTTT.

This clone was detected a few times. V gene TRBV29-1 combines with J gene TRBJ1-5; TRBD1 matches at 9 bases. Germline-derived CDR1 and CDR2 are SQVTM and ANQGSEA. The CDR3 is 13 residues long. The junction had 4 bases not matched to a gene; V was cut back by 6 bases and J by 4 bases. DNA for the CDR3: TGCAGCGTACGGACAGGGGTAAATCAGCCCCAGCATTTT. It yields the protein CSVRTGVNQPQHF.

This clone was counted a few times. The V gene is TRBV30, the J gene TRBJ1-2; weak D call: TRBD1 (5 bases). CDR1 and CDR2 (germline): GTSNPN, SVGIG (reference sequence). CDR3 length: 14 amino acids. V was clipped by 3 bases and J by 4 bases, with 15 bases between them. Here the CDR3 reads CAWRAPPGPYGYTF. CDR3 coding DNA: TGTGCCTGGAGGGCACCACCGGGGCCCTATGGCTACACCTTC.

The CDR3 DNA follows: TGCAGCGTTGGTATGGGGACAGGGTCCGGAAACACCATATATTTT. Translation gives CSVGMGTGSGNTIYF. The chain joins TRBV29-1 to TRBJ1-3, with TRBD1 matching 9 bases. CDR3 length equals 15 residues. The germline gives CDR1 SQVTM, CDR2 ANQGSEA. V lost 4 bases and J lost 4; bases outside the gene matches: 8.